Listed here are 30 T cell receptor beta chains from one sample, sequenced in a study of cytomegalovirus exposure and HLA in healthy donors. PCR amplification relied on 60 Vbeta primers (plus 13 Jbeta primers). Generated by immunoSEQ multiplex PCR, the TCRdb table keeps only in-frame clones and is missing some. The data hold about 160,000 clones, with around 84% observed a single time. The sequenced sample consisted of PBMCs. These TCRs come from a man aged 18 to 29 in good health and CMV-seronegative.

The chain recombines TRBV7-7 with TRBJ1-4; weak D call: TRBD1 (6 bases). CDR1 is SSHAT and CDR2 is FNYEAQ in the germline V gene (reference sequence). Trimming stripped 5 bases from V and 7 bases from J, with 20 bases between. The CDR3 is 16 residues long. The CDR3 nucleotides read TGTGCCAGCAGCCCCGGACGGGCTCAGGGGAGTGAAAAACTGTTTTTT. Protein product: CASSPGRAQGSEKLFF.

The chain is built from TRBV7-2 and TRBJ1-6; no definite D call. The germline V gene has CDR1 SGHTA and CDR2 FQGNSA. CDR3 length: 14 residues. V was cut by 5 bases and J by 0 bases, with 5 bases left in between. The CDR3 sequence is CASSLSSYNSPLHF. In nucleotides, the CDR3 is TGTGCCAGCAGCCTCAGCTCCTATAATTCACCCCTCCACTTT.

The rearrangement uses TRBV28 and TRBJ2-1; TRBD2 matches at 8 bases. After removal of 3 bases from V and 9 bases from J, the junction contained 7 bases not matched to a gene. CDR3 length equals 14 residues. CDR1 and CDR2 (germline): MDHEN, SYDVKM. The CDR3 protein is CASSLASGSLEQFF. In DNA, the CDR3 is TGTGCCAGCAGTTTGGCCAGCGGGAGTCTTGAGCAGTTCTTC.

The chain joins TRBV7-3 to TRBJ2-2, with unresolved D. The CDR3 consists of 15 residues. The V gene's germline CDR1 is SGHTA and CDR2 FQGTGA. Trimming cost V 5 bases and J 0 bases, with 10 bases left between them. The CDR3 loop reads CASSPGSPNTGELFF. The CDR3, as DNA: TGTGCCAGCAGCCCAGGAAGCCCGAACACCGGGGAGCTGTTTTTT.

This chain connects TRBV7-9 to TRBJ2-3, with 7 positions matching TRBD2. Germline V gene data show CDR1 as SEHNR and CDR2 as FQNEAQ (reference sequence). The CDR3 runs to 14 residues. Losses at the gene ends were 3 bases for V and 4 bases for J; bases not matched to a gene: 4. CDR3 nucleotide sequence: TGTGCCAGCAGCTTGGGGACTACCGCAGATACGCAGTATTTT. Translated, it gives CASSLGTTADTQYF. The full variable domain, its missing parts supplied by reference TRBV7-9 and TRBJ2-3, is DTGVSQNPRHKITKRGQNVTFRCDPISEHNRLYWYRQTLGQGPEFLTYFQNEAQLEKSRLLSDRFSAERPKGSFSTLEIQRTEQGDSAMYLCASSLGTTADTQYFGPGTRLTVL.

The genes are TRBV2 and TRBJ1-4; no definite D call. Looked up from germline, CDR1 is SNHLY and CDR2 is FYNNEI. The CDR3 length is 15 residues. V was clipped by 7 bases and J by 3 bases, with 15 bases between them. This CDR3 reads CASTPTMGSNEKLFF. The DNA for the CDR3 is TGTGCCAGCACCCCGACAATGGGTTCTAATGAAAAACTGTTTTTT. Complete variable domain (other parts from reference TRBV2 and TRBJ1-4): EPEVTQTPSHQVTQMGQEVILRCVPISNHLYFYWYRQILGQKVEFLVSFYNNEISEKSEIFDDQFSVERPDGSNFTLKIRSTKLEDSAMYFCASTPTMGSNEKLFFGSGTQLSVL.

The rearrangement links TRBV11-2 to TRBJ2-5; 7 nucleotides align to TRBD1. J lost 5 bases, V lost 4 bases, and 7 bases had no gene match. Germline CDR1 reads SGHAT; CDR2 reads FQNNGV. This CDR3 has 14 amino acids. The CDR3 region is CASSSRQGEETQYF. CDR3 in DNA: TGTGCCAGCAGCTCTAGACAGGGAGAGGAGACCCAGTACTTC.

The V call is TRBV19, the J call TRBJ1-2, with a weak D call TRBD1 (6 bases). Trimming left V 7 bases short and J 9 bases short, with 21 bases between. The CDR3 sequence is 14 residues long. Germline CDR1 is LNHDA and CDR2 is SQIVND (reference sequence). For the CDR3, the DNA is TGTGCCAGTACCTTCGGACAGACGCCTACGAGCTACACCTTC. As protein: CASTFGQTPTSYTF.

The rearrangement uses TRBV10-3 and TRBJ1-1; no firm D call. Trimming removed 7 bases at V and 1 base at J, with 10 bases between. The CDR3 runs 13 residues. Per germline, CDR1 ENHRY and CDR2 SYGVKD. The CDR3, as DNA: TGTGCCATCACTCGGGGTTCGAACACTGAAGCTTTCTTT. Its protein product is CAITRGSNTEAFF.

V usage is TRBV9 and J usage is TRBJ1-4; a possible D gene is TRBD1 (6 bases). The CDR3 is 15 amino acids. Germline V gene sequence: CDR1 SGDLS, CDR2 YYNGEE. The V and J ends lost 4 bases and 4 bases respectively, with 14 bases between them. In DNA form, the CDR3 reads TGTGCCAGCAGCCCCCCGGGAGGGGGTAATGAAAAACTGTTTTTT. As protein: CASSPPGGGNEKLFF.

The chain recombines TRBV11-2 with TRBJ2-7; D might be TRBD1 (6 bases). Between the trimmed V and J ends, which lost 1 base and 2 bases, there was a span of 12 bases. This CDR3 has 15 residues. Germline V gene data show CDR1 as SGHAT and CDR2 as FQNNGV. As DNA, the CDR3 is TGTGCCAGCAGCTTAGTGGGCAGGGGCACCTACGAGCAGTACTTC. The encoded protein is CASSLVGRGTYEQYF.

This chain connects TRBV21-1 to TRBJ2-5; the listed D gene, TRBD1, was not tested against the DNA. TRBV21-1 is deemed a pseudogene. The CDR3 covers 17 residues. The CDR3 nucleotides read TGTGCCAGCAGCAAAGCGCTCTTAAGGACAGGGAGGGAGACCCAGTACTTC. This encodes CASSKALLRTGRETQYF.

The sample holds a few counts of this clone. V usage is TRBV7-3 and J usage is TRBJ1-5; no clear D gene. The CDR3 has 13 residues. The ends were cut back, 5 bases at V and 0 bases at J, with 5 bases in the middle. Germline V gene sequence: CDR1 SGHTA, CDR2 FQGTGA. The CDR3 DNA sequence: TGTGCCAGCAGCCTAGATAGCAATCAGCCCCAGCATTTT. Amino acid sequence: CASSLDSNQPQHF.

This clone was counted a few times. The rearrangement uses TRBV7-9 and TRBJ1-1; 7 nucleotides line up with TRBD1. V shed 5 bases, J shed 1 base, and the junction held 10 bases outside the gene matches. The CDR3 sequence is 16 residues long. Germline V gene sequence: CDR1 SEHNR, CDR2 FQNEAQ (reference sequence). Here the CDR3 reads CASSKWDSEANTEAFF. The CDR3 bases are TGTGCCAGCAGCAAATGGGACAGTGAGGCGAACACTGAAGCTTTCTTT.

The chain uses TRBV29-1 and TRBJ1-2; TRBD1 agrees at 8 bases. The CDR3 has 14 amino acids. V shed 3 bases, J shed 6 bases, and the junction held 9 bases outside the gene matches. From germline, CDR1 is SQVTM and CDR2 ANQGSEA. The CDR3 loop reads CSVDWGQGAHGYTF. The CDR3 nucleotides read TGCAGCGTTGATTGGGGCCAGGGGGCGCATGGCTACACCTTC.

This chain uses TRBV5-1 with TRBJ2-6, with D unclear. The CDR3 sequence is 16 residues long. V gave up 2 bases and J gave up 2 bases, with 11 bases separating them. The V gene's germline CDR1 is SGHRS and CDR2 YFSETQ. As DNA, the CDR3 is TGCGCCAGCAGCTTTTCTTATCCCCCTGGGGCCAACGTCCTGACTTTC. This translates into CASSFSYPPGANVLTF.

The rearrangement joins TRBV5-1 to TRBJ1-1, with a possible D match to TRBD1 (6 bases). V was clipped by 0 bases and J by 1 base, with 10 bases between them. The V gene's germline CDR1 is SGHRS and CDR2 YFSETQ. This CDR3 contains 15 residues. CDR3 sequence (DNA): TGCGCCAGCAGCTTGGAGGGGGGGCGGAACACTGAAGCTTTCTTT. It specifies CASSLEGGRNTEAFF. Using reference TRBV5-1 and TRBJ1-1 for the parts outside the CDR3, the full variable domain is KAGVTQTPRYLIKTRGQQVTLSCSPISGHRSVSWYQQTPGQGLQFLFEYFSETQRNKGNFPGRFSGRQFSNSRSEMNVSTLELGDSALYLCASSLEGGRNTEAFFGQGTRLTVV.

The gene calls are TRBV9 and TRBJ2-1; 7 bases fit TRBD1. This CDR3 has 15 residues. Germline CDR1 is SGDLS and CDR2 is YYNGEE. V was clipped by 1 base and J by 8 bases; unmatched bases: 9. CDR3 bases: TGTGCCAGCAGCGTATCGTCAGGGGGTTGGTATGAGCAGTTCTTC. Its protein product is CASSVSSGGWYEQFF.

This clone has a single count. The chain recombines TRBV9 with TRBJ2-1; TRBD1 aligns across 7 bases. This CDR3 region has 16 residues. Losses at the gene ends were 4 bases for V and 2 bases for J; bases not matched to a gene: 9. Germline V lookup: CDR1 SGDLS, CDR2 YYNGEE. CDR3 sequence (DNA): TGTGCCAGCAGCACGGTCGAGACAGGGCCCTACAATGAGCAGTTCTTC. Its protein product is CASSTVETGPYNEQFF.

The chain recombines TRBV5-4 with TRBJ2-1; D unclear. CDR3 length: 15 amino acids. The V and J ends lost 4 bases and 0 bases respectively, with 11 bases between them. In germline, CDR1 is SGHNT, CDR2 YYREEE (reference sequence). The CDR3 spells CASSPDPSSYNEQFF. For the CDR3, the DNA is TGTGCCAGCAGCCCCGATCCGAGCTCCTACAATGAGCAGTTCTTC.

The chain recombines TRBV7-2 with TRBJ1-1; possible D gene TRBD1, 6 bases. CDR3 length equals 11 residues. CDR1 and CDR2 (germline): SGHTA, FQGNSA. V lost 5 bases and J lost 6, with 7 bases in between. The CDR3 sequence is CASSPGAEAFF. The CDR3 DNA follows: TGTGCCAGCAGCCCAGGGGCTGAAGCTTTCTTT.

This chain connects TRBV7-9 to TRBJ2-5; TRBD2 is a possible D gene (7 bases). Germline V CDR1 and CDR2: SEHNR, FQNEAQ (reference sequence). V was cut by 5 bases and J by 4 bases, with 20 bases left in between. CDR3 length equals 16 residues. CDR3 residues: CASSPSLGGQGETQYF. The CDR3 DNA sequence: TGTGCCAGCAGCCCGTCTTTGGGGGGGCAGGGAGAGACCCAGTACTTC.

The V and J genes are TRBV19 and TRBJ1-1, with 7 bases matching TRBD1. J lost 5 bases, V lost 1 base, and 7 bases had no gene match. This CDR3 spans 15 amino acids. CDR1 is LNHDA and CDR2 is SQIVND in the germline V gene (reference sequence). The CDR3 loop is CASSIGRQGQTEAFF. CDR3 nucleotide sequence: TGTGCCAGTAGTATAGGTAGACAGGGACAAACTGAAGCTTTCTTT.

This chain uses TRBV5-6 with TRBJ1-5; D gene uncertain. The CDR3 spans 16 residues. CDR1 and CDR2 (germline): SGHDT, YYEEEE. V was pared by 1 base and J by 4 bases, with 15 bases between. CDR3 sequence reads: CASSLSRRTWNQPQHF. CDR3 nucleotides: TGTGCCAGCAGCTTGAGTAGGAGGACCTGGAATCAGCCCCAGCATTTT.

To note about this clone: Mismatch with germline at one junction end may stem from a read error. This chain uses TRBV7-9 with TRBJ2-3; tentative D call: TRBD1 (5 bases). CDR1 is SEHNR and CDR2 is FQNEAQ in the germline V gene (reference sequence). This CDR3 comprises 12 residues. DNA for the CDR3: TGTTCCAGCAGCCCCGCAGGGGATACGCAGTATTTT. This encodes CSSSPAGDTQYF.

The J gene is TRBJ2-3, the V gene TRBV2; TRBD2 aligns across 9 bases. V was clipped by 1 base and J by 1 base; unmatched bases: 0. CDR3 size: 15 residues. The V gene's germline CDR1 is SNHLY and CDR2 FYNNEI. CDR3 loop: CASSEGTSGTDTQYF. The CDR3 bases are TGTGCCAGCAGTGAAGGGACTAGCGGCACAGATACGCAGTATTTT.

CDR3 amino acids: CASSQGHGRTQYF. DNA for the CDR3: TGTGCCAGCAGCCAGGGGCACGGCAGAACGCAGTATTTT. The chain uses TRBV7-2 and TRBJ2-3, with D perhaps TRBD1 (6 bases). Germline V gives CDR1 SGHTA, CDR2 FQGNSA. V shed 5 bases and J shed 9 bases, with 15 bases lying between them. This CDR3 has 13 amino acids.

The chain is built from TRBV5-6 and TRBJ1-6; TRBD1 matches 8 bases. Per the germline V gene, CDR1 is SGHDT and CDR2 is YYEEEE. With V trimmed by 0 bases and J by 10 bases, 18 bases remained unmatched. The CDR3 totals 19 residues. The CDR3 region has the DNA TGTGCCAGCAGCTTGGGGACCATGTACCTGACAGGGGAAGACTCACCCCTCCACTTT. It codes for CASSLGTMYLTGEDSPLHF.

The CDR3 sequence is CASSLEPSTTSAPGGEQFF. Written as DNA, the CDR3 is TGTGCCAGCAGCTTAGAACCCTCCACTACTAGCGCCCCGGGGGGTGAGCAGTTCTTC. The chain couples TRBV7-9 to TRBJ2-1, with 7 bases identical to TRBD2. Germline values: CDR1 SEHNR, CDR2 FQNEAQ (reference sequence). CDR3 length equals 19 residues. With 1 base clipped from V and 9 bases from J, the junction kept 21 bases outside the gene matches.

The chain uses TRBV11-2 and TRBJ1-4; D call uncertain. V was trimmed by 2 bases and J by 11 bases, leaving 12 bases between them. The CDR3 sequence is 13 residues long. Germline values: CDR1 SGHAT, CDR2 FQNNGV. CDR3 residues: CASSLLGGRKLFF. For the CDR3, the DNA is TGTGCCAGCAGCTTATTAGGCGGGAGGAAACTGTTTTTT.